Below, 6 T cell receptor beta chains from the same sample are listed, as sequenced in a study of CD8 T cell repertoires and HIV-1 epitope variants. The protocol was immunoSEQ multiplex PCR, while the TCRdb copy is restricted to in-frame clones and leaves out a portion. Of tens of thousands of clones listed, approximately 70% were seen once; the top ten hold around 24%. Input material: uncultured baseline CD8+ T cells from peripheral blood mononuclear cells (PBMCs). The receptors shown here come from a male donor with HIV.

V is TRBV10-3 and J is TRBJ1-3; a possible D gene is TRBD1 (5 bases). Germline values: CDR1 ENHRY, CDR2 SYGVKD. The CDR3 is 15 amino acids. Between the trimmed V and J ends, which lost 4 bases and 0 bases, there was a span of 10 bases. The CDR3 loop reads CAISGQSSSGNTIYF. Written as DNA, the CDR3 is TGTGCCATCAGTGGACAGTCCAGCTCTGGAAACACCATATATTTT.

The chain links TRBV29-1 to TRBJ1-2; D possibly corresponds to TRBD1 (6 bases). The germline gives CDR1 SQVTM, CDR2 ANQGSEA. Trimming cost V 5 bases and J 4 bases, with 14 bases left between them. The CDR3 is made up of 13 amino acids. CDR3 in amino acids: CSVPTQGAYGYTF. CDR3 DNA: TGCAGCGTTCCGACACAGGGAGCCTATGGCTACACCTTC.

The CDR3 region is CASSPSIQVPYEQYF. CDR3 coding DNA: TGTGCCAGCAGCCCATCAATACAGGTCCCCTACGAGCAGTACTTC. The V call is TRBV7-9, the J call TRBJ2-7; D is perhaps TRBD1 (5 bases). V lost 5 bases and J lost 2, with 16 bases in between. The CDR3 has 15 residues. Germline V gene data show CDR1 as SEHNR and CDR2 as FQNEAQ (reference sequence).

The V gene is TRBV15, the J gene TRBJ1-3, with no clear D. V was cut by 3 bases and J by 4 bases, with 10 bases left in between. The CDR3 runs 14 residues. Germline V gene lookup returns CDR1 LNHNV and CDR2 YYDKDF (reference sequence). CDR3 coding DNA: TGTGCCACCAGCAGCGGGGTTGAAGGAAACACCATATATTTT. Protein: CATSSGVEGNTIYF.

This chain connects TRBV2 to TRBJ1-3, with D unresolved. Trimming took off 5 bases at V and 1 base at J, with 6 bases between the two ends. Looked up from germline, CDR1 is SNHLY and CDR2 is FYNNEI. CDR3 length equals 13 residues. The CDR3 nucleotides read TGTGCCAGCAGTTCCCTTTCTGGAAACACCATATATTTT. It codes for CASSSLSGNTIYF.

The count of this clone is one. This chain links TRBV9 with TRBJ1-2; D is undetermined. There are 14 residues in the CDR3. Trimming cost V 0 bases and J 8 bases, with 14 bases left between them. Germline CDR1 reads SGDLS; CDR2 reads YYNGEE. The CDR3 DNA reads TGTGCCAGCAGCGTAGACAGTGGTCTTGGGGGCTACACCTTC. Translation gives CASSVDSGLGGYTF.